This is a list of T cell receptor beta chains from one sample in a study of Graves' ophthalmopathy and Graves' hyperthyroidism. TCRdb ran MiXCR on the multiplex PCR reads and lists one entry per CDR3 protein. The table shows 150,000 or so distinct CDR3 sequences, with more than 30% occurring only once. Sequencing input: peripheral blood. The receptors were sampled from a woman aged 40 to 50 with Graves' ophthalmopathy. The conserved cysteine and the conserved F or W are not part of the CDR3 here. The size field is filled for only some rows; it gives once, few, many or a size class.

many,TRBJ2-7,TRBV27,ASSLEGQEIPYEQY
once,TRBJ2-2,TRBV12-5,ASDSGRVGELF
few,TRBJ2-2,TRBV7-2,ASSLAWGTGELF
many,TRBJ2-7,TRBV27,ASSSWTGYEQY
many,TRBJ2-5,TRBV19,ASSEGTNQETQY
few,TRBJ1-6,TRBV28,ASARDRGSPLH
.,TRBJ2-7,TRBV12-3/TRBV12-4,ASLHRDQTYEQY
many,TRBJ1-1,TRBV12-3/TRBV12-4,ASSLAAQGTEAF
.,TRBJ2-7,TRBV6-1,ASSNAGTGAHEQY
.,TRBJ2-5,TRBV28,ASSYEPGLAGVVQY
.,TRBJ2-4,TRBV30,AWDRGNIQY
many,TRBJ2-5,TRBV6-5,ASSSTPQGRETQY
many,TRBJ2-5,TRBV28,ASSSPWPSGTEETQY